These 2 T cell receptor beta chains were sequenced from one sample in a study of shared clonotypes between healthy human individuals. Here immunoSEQ multiplex PCR was the method, and the copy in TCRdb shows in-frame clones only, minus some. The profile covers under 2.5 million clones, with around 90% appearing a single time and 0.37% taken by the ten largest. The sequenced sample was naive CD4+ T cells from PBMCs. The subset is: CD45RA+ positively selected. These receptors originate from a man aged 18 to 30 in good health. Some clones in this sample may be carry-over from other donors' samples.

This clone was counted once. The chain has TRBV5-6 and TRBJ2-1; D may correspond to TRBD1 or TRBD2 (5 bases each). Germline V lookup: CDR1 SGHDT, CDR2 YYEEEE. The CDR3 consists of 13 residues. V lost 5 bases, J lost 8 bases, and 14 bases lay in between. The DNA for the CDR3 is TGTGCCAGCAGGATGGGGGTTGGAGATGAGCAGTTCTTC. It specifies CASRMGVGDEQFF.

This clone was recorded a few times. This CDR3 reads CASSLLGMNTEAFF. In DNA form, the CDR3 reads TGCGCCAGCAGCTTGCTGGGAATGAACACTGAAGCTTTCTTT. The J gene is TRBJ1-1, the V gene TRBV5-1; D is unresolved. The CDR3 contains 14 residues. Trimming pared 1 base from V and 0 bases from J, leaving 7 bases between. Germline-derived CDR1 and CDR2 are SGHRS and YFSETQ.